This is a list of T cell receptor beta chains from one sample in a study of PD-1 blockade in mismatch repair-deficient tumors. Generated by immunoSEQ multiplex PCR, the TCRdb table keeps only in-frame clones and is missing some. The table includes around 130,000 clones, around nine tenths detected once. The material was peripheral blood, obtained approximately 71 weeks after starting pembrolizumab. Receptors originate from an adult with mismatch repair-deficient cancer. Each CDR3 is given with its conserved first and last residue. Fields, in order: V gene, J gene, CDR3 protein.

>TRBV6-5|TRBJ2-7
CASSYGTPYEQYF
>TRBV11-2|TRBJ2-5
CASSSRTGSPYF
>TRBV19|TRBJ2-3
CASSKRFGLAGDTQYF
>TRBV5-1|TRBJ1-2
CASSYRDSTMYGYTF
>TRBV27|TRBJ2-1
CASSLSGTGFLHEQFF
>TRBV9|TRBJ2-7
CASSAGGSYEQYF
>TRBV5-1|TRBJ2-1
CASPKVDEQFF
>TRBV28|TRBJ2-3
CASSSGLAGGADTQYF
>TRBV5-6|TRBJ2-3
CASSLGWDTQYF
>TRBV6-6|TRBJ2-7
CASSPGGGRSSYEQYF
>TRBV6-1|TRBJ1-1
CASRLTGANTEAFF
>TRBV5-1|TRBJ2-3
CASSKTGLGTRNTDTQYF
>TRBV6-4|TRBJ2-3
CASSPGEGHTDTQYF
>TRBV4-3|TRBJ2-1
CASSQEVRSRTEILYYNEQFF
>TRBV6-6|TRBJ2-3
CASSYLAVGTDTQYF
>TRBV7-6|TRBJ2-7
CASSLRVAGARYEQYF
>TRBV28|TRBJ2-2
CASNQGYDTGELFF
>TRBV11-2|TRBJ2-7
CASSLVGSGTELPEQYF
>TRBV30|TRBJ1-2
CAWRSNRGGYTF
>TRBV28|TRBJ2-2
CASKARNRGTGELFF
>TRBV4-3|TRBJ2-3
CASSQEPGPLTDTQYF
>TRBV28|TRBJ1-2
CASSLFRGGGYTF
>TRBV6-6|TRBJ2-3
CASSYEGSRDTQYF
>TRBV6-1|TRBJ1-5
CASRVRTYSNQPQHF
>TRBV11-2|TRBJ2-4
CASSSVAGGPGDIQYF
>TRBV19|TRBJ2-1
CASSILTGGDYNEQFF
>TRBV5-6|TRBJ2-3
CASSSPGLAGGGADTQYF
>TRBV5-4|TRBJ2-7
CASSLGSAGGPYEQYF
>TRBV29-1|TRBJ2-5
CSVALTSLETQYF
>TRBV7-2|TRBJ2-3
CASSLVLSGTGITDTQYF
>TRBV19|TRBJ1-2
CASTREGNYGYTF
>TRBV19|TRBJ2-7
CASSSTTQSGPTTYEQYF
>TRBV28|TRBJ2-1
CASSLRDRVHIEQFF
>TRBV19|TRBJ2-1
CASSIQEGSPYNEQFF
>TRBV7-9|TRBJ2-3
CASSHPGLAFDTQYF
>TRBV5-6|TRBJ2-5
CASSKGTGEETQYF
>TRBV2|TRBJ2-7
CASRGDSSYEQYF
>TRBV18|TRBJ2-4
CASSPNGGMAKNIQYF
>TRBV5-1|TRBJ1-2
CASSLGGKGYTF
>TRBV15|TRBJ2-1
CATSSSSGTSYNEQFF
>TRBV7-9|TRBJ1-2
CAIESPRLGHEYGYTF
>TRBV28|TRBJ2-1
CASSLPAAKSSYNEQFF
>TRBV19|TRBJ1-1
CASSNRANTEAFF
>TRBV18|TRBJ2-7
CASSPVRVGKTSYEQYF
>TRBV19|TRBJ2-3
CASSMRLAGGTDTQYF
>TRBV2|TRBJ2-5
CASNPGLAGVETQYF
>TRBV10-2|TRBJ1-5
CASSDSGQGVFGNQPQHF
>TRBV7-9|TRBJ2-1
CASSHGTGEYNEQFF
>TRBV15|TRBJ2-6
CATSDPGTGPSGANVLTF
>TRBV27|TRBJ2-1
CASSFPPQPGHNEQFF
>TRBV14|TRBJ2-7
CASSQAFGTSGYEQYF
>TRBV10-3|TRBJ2-1
CAISRELTGGDEQFF
>TRBV9|TRBJ2-3
CASSVANGKSTDTQYF
>TRBV2|TRBJ2-1
CASSDLPSGSPYEQFF